This T cell receptor (beta chain) was retrieved from a study of graft-versus-host responses after intestinal transplantation. Looking at the study overall: In this cohort, recipients had multivisceral, liver-intestinal, or isolated intestinal transplants. Every one of the recipients received anti-thymocyte globulin induction and afterwards took tacrolimus and steroids for around 3 years.

Repertoires were generated with immunoSEQ multiplex PCR, while TCRdb's copy carries only in-frame clones and drops some. The sample holds tens of thousands of clones, under 95% seen once. A remark on this clone: Its antigen is not identified.

The CDR3 sequence is 16 residues long. V was pared by 2 bases and J by 1 base, with 7 bases of the junction left unmatched. The germline gives CDR1 SGHVS, CDR2 FNYEAQ. Study results and limitations: Allografts from individuals with graft-donor T cell macrochimerism displayed high graft-versus-host to host-versus-graft clonal ratios. Association was observed between peak circulating GvH clone levels and early post-transplant HvG declines.

This TCR came from a human donor who received an intestinal transplant. The specimen was unstimulated CD8+ T cells sorted from spleen or lymph node cells, collected before intestinal transplant. The chain links TRBV7-6 to TRBJ1-1; 7 bases line up with TRBD1. CDR3 sequence: CASSLQWDRWNTEAFF. In nucleotides, the CDR3 is TGTGCCAGCAGCTTACAATGGGACAGATGGAACACTGAAGCTTTCTTT. The whole variable domain, filled in from reference TRBV7-6 and TRBJ1-1, reads GAGVSQSPRYKVTKRGQDVALRCDPISGHVSLYWYRQALGQGPEFLTYFNYEAQQDKSGLPNDRFSAERPEGSISTLTIQRTEQRDSAMYRCASSLQWDRWNTEAFFGQGTRLTVV.